The rows below give T cell receptor beta chains drawn from one sample of a study of T cells after yellow fever vaccination. Each CDR3 protein gets one entry after TCRdb re-called the 5' RACE reads with MiXCR. This repertoire shows about 63,000 distinct CDR3 sequences, about 7% found once; its top ten account for 36%. The sequencing here drew on CD8+ T cells sorted from PBMCs, taken 15 days after the yellow fever booster vaccination. The receptors come from a man aged 25-40 years who received the YFV17D yellow fever vaccine. The CDR3 runs from the conserved cysteine through the conserved F or W. D genes are given only for firm matches. The size of a clone is reported for some rows only, either as once, few or many, or as a class for expanded clones.

cdr3_aa	cdr3_nt	d_call	j_call	v_call	clone_size
CAIKAGSSAYEQYF	TGTGCCATCAAGGCTGGGTCCTCCGCCTACGAGCAGTACTTC	-	TRBJ2-7	TRBV10-3	many
CASSDDGIYNEQFF	TGTGCCAGCTCAGACGACGGAATCTACAATGAGCAGTTCTTC	-	TRBJ2-1	TRBV18	many
CASRSSPGGPLGETQYF	TGTGCCAGCAGATCCTCGCCGGGAGGGCCATTGGGGGAGACCCAGTACTTC	TRBD2	TRBJ2-5	TRBV7-9	many
CASSGPPYEQYF	TGTGCCAGCAGTGGACCGCCTTACGAGCAGTACTTC	-	TRBJ2-7	TRBV25-1	many
CASSQDLGWNEQFF	TGCGCCAGCAGCCAAGATCTGGGGTGGAATGAGCAGTTCTTC	-	TRBJ2-1	TRBV4-1	many
CASSVSGDPGGSSPLHF	TGTGCCAGCAGCGTATCGGGAGACCCAGGGGGCAGTTCACCCCTCCACTTT	TRBD1	TRBJ1-6	TRBV9	many
CASNPRDLPYEQYF	TGTGCCAGCAACCCCCGGGACTTACCCTACGAGCAGTACTTC	-	TRBJ2-7	TRBV27	many
CASWVREPSYEQYF	TGTGCCAGCTGGGTGCGGGAGCCCTCCTACGAGCAGTACTTC	TRBD2	TRBJ2-7	TRBV6-2/TRBV6-3	many
CASREVAGAGGDTQYF	TGTGCCAGCCGGGAGGTAGCGGGAGCGGGGGGAGATACGCAGTATTTT	TRBD2	TRBJ2-3	TRBV27	many
CASSAGISCEQYF	TGTGCCAGCAGCGCTGGGATCTCCTGCGAGCAGTACTTC	-	TRBJ2-7	TRBV5-5	-
CASSYRGTTDTQYF	TGTGCCAGCAGTTATAGGGGTACCACAGATACGCAGTATTTT	-	TRBJ2-3	TRBV6-5	many
CASSLDANTDTQYF	TGTGCCAGCAGCTTAGACGCGAACACAGATACGCAGTATTTT	-	TRBJ2-3	TRBV7-9	many
CASSAKSEAGYKHNEQFF	TGTGCCAGCAGTGCGAAATCCGAAGCGGGCTATAAACACAATGAGCAGTTCTTC	-	TRBJ2-1	TRBV6-4	many
CASSFTSGGTDTQYF	TGCGCCAGCAGCTTTACTAGCGGAGGCACAGATACGCAGTATTTT	TRBD2	TRBJ2-3	TRBV5-1	many
CASSQDLGSTQYF	TGTGCCAGCAGCCAAGATCTGGGGTCTACGCAGTATTTT	-	TRBJ2-3	TRBV14	many
CASSPYLPPGTGRGETQYF	TGTGCCAGCAGTCCATATCTTCCCCCCGGGACAGGGCGAGGGGAGACCCAGTACTTC	TRBD1	TRBJ2-5	TRBV27	many
CASSLTERYEQYF	TGTGCCAGCAGCTTAACAGAGCGCTACGAGCAGTACTTC	-	TRBJ2-7	TRBV7-9	-
CASSLVFGINNEQFF	TGTGCCAGCAGCTTAGTATTCGGGATTAACAATGAGCAGTTCTTC	-	TRBJ2-1	TRBV7-2	few
CASSLLSTSYEQYF	TGTGCCAGCAGCCTGCTCTCCACCTCCTACGAGCAGTACTTC	-	TRBJ2-7	TRBV3-1	many
CASSRGLDEQYF	TGTGCCAGCAGCCGGGGACTCGACGAGCAGTACTTC	-	TRBJ2-7	TRBV5-4	many
CASSTGREDYQQYF	TGTGCCAGCAGTACAGGACGGGAAGACTACCAGCAGTACTTC	-	TRBJ2-7	TRBV6-2/TRBV6-3	many
CASSLRPTGNEQYF	TGCGCCAGCAGCCTACGCCCGACAGGGAACGAGCAGTACTTC	TRBD1	TRBJ2-7	TRBV5-1	many
CAGGGETENEQYF	TGTGCCGGAGGAGGGGAGACAGAGAACGAGCAGTACTTC	-	TRBJ2-7	TRBV2	many
CASSYQGLEQYF	TGTGCCAGCAGTTACCAGGGGCTCGAGCAGTACTTC	-	TRBJ2-7	TRBV6-5	many
CSATGLAGRYEQYF	TGCAGTGCTACCGGACTAGCGGGTCGCTACGAGCAGTACTTC	TRBD2	TRBJ2-7	TRBV20-1	many
CASSDFAESSYNSPLHF	TGCGCCAGCAGTGACTTTGCAGAAAGCTCCTATAATTCACCCCTCCACTTT	-	TRBJ1-6	TRBV10-2	many
CSARDLERAYEQYF	TGCAGTGCTAGAGATCTCGAAAGAGCCTACGAGCAGTACTTC	-	TRBJ2-7	TRBV20-1	medium-sized